One and the same sample provided the 10 T cell receptor beta chains below, sequenced in a study of Graves' ophthalmopathy and Graves' hyperthyroidism. Amplified material comprised TCR beta CDR3 regions derived from RNA transcripts. After a first-round RT-PCR with HTBI primers, a second-round multiplex PCR was run. TCRdb re-called the multiplex PCR reads through MiXCR, storing one row per CDR3 protein. This sample yields hundreds of thousands of distinct CDR3 sequences, of which more than 20% are seen a single time; roughly 3% belongs to the top ten. The specimen sequenced was peripheral blood. The source is a woman aged 18-35 years with stable Graves' hyperthyroidism.

This clonotype was counted at least ten times. This chain uses TRBV29-1 with TRBJ2-7; tentatively, D is TRBD2 (5 bases). The CDR3 runs to 12 residues. Germline CDR1 and CDR2: SQVTM and ANQGSEA. V was pared by 1 base and J by 2 bases, with 6 bases between. Written as DNA, the CDR3 is TGCAGCGTTGAAGGAGCGGCCTACGAGCAGTACTTC. It codes for CSVEGAAYEQYF.

This clonotype was picked up many times. This chain connects TRBV6-2 or TRBV6-3 to TRBJ2-7, with 13 positions matching TRBD2. The V gene end was trimmed by 1 base and the J gene end by 7 bases; junction bases not matched to a gene: 4. Looked up from germline, CDR1 is MNHEY and CDR2 is SVGEGT. The length of the CDR3 is 15 residues. This CDR3 reads CASSYWTSGREEQYF. The CDR3 DNA reads as TGTGCCAGCAGTTACTGGACTAGCGGGAGAGAGGAGCAGTACTTC.

This clonotype was found many times. The V and J genes are TRBV11-2 and TRBJ1-1, with D perhaps TRBD1 (5 bases). Germline CDR1 is SGHAT and CDR2 is FQNNGV. The germline V and J ends were trimmed by 4 bases and 7 bases, with 13 bases remaining between them. The CDR3 length is 13 residues. The CDR3 loop reads CASSSVRQGEAFF. The CDR3 DNA is TGTGCCAGCAGCTCCGTCAGGCAGGGTGAAGCTTTCTTT.

This clonotype showed up many times. The chain combines TRBV10-3 with TRBJ2-5; the D gene could be TRBD1 or TRBD2 (6 bases each). The germline V gene encodes CDR1 ENHRY and CDR2 SYGVKD. Trimming pared 0 bases from V and 5 bases from J, leaving 13 bases between. This CDR3 is built from 15 residues. The CDR3 is CAISESWGAEETQYF. The CDR3 DNA is TGTGCCATCAGTGAGTCGTGGGGGGCAGAGGAGACCCAGTACTTC.

The chain employs TRBV30 and TRBJ2-6, with 7 nucleotides matching TRBD1. Germline loops: CDR1 GTSNPN, CDR2 SVGIG (reference sequence). This CDR3 comprises 16 residues. V gave up 3 bases and J gave up 0 bases; unmatched junction bases: 5. The CDR3 loop is CAWRQGYRSGANVLTF. The CDR3, as DNA: TGTGCCTGGAGACAGGGGTACCGCTCTGGGGCCAACGTCCTGACTTTC. Full variable domain (missing parts from reference TRBV30 and TRBJ2-6): SQTIHQWPATLVQPVGSPLSLECTVEGTSNPNLYWYRQAAGRGLQLLFYSVGIGQISSEVPQNLSASRPQDRQFILSSKKLLLSDSGFYLCAWRQGYRSGANVLTFGAGSRLTVL.

This clonotype was observed at least ten times. V and J are TRBV30 and TRBJ2-5; D may match TRBD1 or TRBD2 (5 bases each). CDR3 length equals 13 residues. Germline assignment: CDR1 GTSNPN and CDR2 SVGIG (reference sequence). The V end was cut by 4 bases, the J end by 2 bases, with 11 bases between. In DNA, the CDR3 is TGTGCCTGGAAGAGAGGGGTACAAGAGACCCAGTACTTC. It specifies CAWKRGVQETQYF.

In this sample, this clonotype turned up many times. The chain links TRBV10-3 to TRBJ2-7; D gene ambiguous. Between the trimmed V and J ends, which lost 3 bases and 6 bases, there was a span of 12 bases. Germline CDR1 ENHRY, CDR2 SYGVKD. The CDR3 has 13 amino acids. The CDR3 nucleotides read TGTGCCATCAGTGAAAAACAAGATCTCGAGCAGTACTTC. Translated: CAISEKQDLEQYF.

This clonotype showed up many times. The V call is TRBV6-1, the J call TRBJ1-1, with no clear D. Trimming stripped 4 bases from V and 2 bases from J, with 23 bases between. The germline V gene has CDR1 MNHNS and CDR2 SASEGT. CDR3 length: 18 residues. CDR3 region: CASSVNLRAHVPNTEAFF. Written as DNA, the CDR3 is TGTGCCAGCAGTGTCAACCTTAGGGCCCACGTACCTAACACTGAAGCTTTCTTT.

The chain has TRBV12-3 or TRBV12-4 and TRBJ2-7, with 9 bases fitting TRBD1. The CDR3 is 15 residues long. V lost 2 bases and J lost 7; bases outside the gene matches: 9. CDR3 nucleotides: TGTGCCAGCAGTTTAATTTTACAGGGGGCGGGGGAGCAGTACTTC. Translating it yields CASSLILQGAGEQYF.

This clonotype was found many times. This CDR3 is CASSHRVRNTEAFF. The CDR3 DNA follows: TGTGCCAGCAGCCACAGGGTCCGGAACACTGAAGCTTTCTTT. The chain has TRBV6-2 or TRBV6-3 and TRBJ1-1, with D possibly being TRBD1 (6 bases). V lost 6 bases and J 1 base, leaving 12 bases between the germline ends. CDR3 length equals 14 residues. CDR1 MNHEY and CDR2 SVGEGT come from the germline V gene.